These T cell receptor beta chains were read from a single sample in a study of CXCR3-negative and CXCR3-positive naive CD8 T cells. From the 5' RACE reads, TCRdb lists one entry per CDR3 protein and no DNA. This sample contains about 4,900 distinct CDR3 sequences. Sample: naive CXCR3+ CD8+ T cells from blood. These receptors all stem from a human donor in good health. Some clones in this sample may be carry-over from other donors' samples. The CDR3 runs from the conserved cysteine through the conserved F or W. Only some rows state a clone size, as once, few, many or a class for expanded clones.

cdr3_aa j_call v_call clone_size
CASSQGQGMNTEAFF TRBJ1-1 TRBV4-3 NA
CASSFPGQEYYNEQFF TRBJ2-1 TRBV5-5 medium-sized
CASSYGLGQGPQETQYF TRBJ2-5 TRBV4-2 NA
CSVGGEATNGYTF TRBJ1-2 TRBV29-1 medium-sized
CSVGTSGKDGELFF TRBJ2-2 TRBV29-1 medium-sized
CASSQDAMNTEAFF TRBJ1-1 TRBV3-1 NA
CASSSTGGVRSYNEQFF TRBJ2-1 TRBV12-3/TRBV12-4 NA
CSVGASEAQYF TRBJ2-3 TRBV29-1 NA
CASSSHAGRGYGYTF TRBJ1-2 TRBV27 medium-sized
CASSSGQGVGYGYTF TRBJ1-2 TRBV5-1 NA